These 2 T cell receptor beta chains share one sample of origin, sequenced in a study of tumor-infiltrating lymphocytes in primary liver carcinoma. Making TCR beta cDNA involved around 540 ng total RNA and a constant-region primer. What produced the TCR beta libraries was three nested multiplex PCR rounds using slightly modified ARM-PCR. The first two PCR rounds used TRBV1-TRBV30 forward primers with a C-beta reverse primer, nine to eleven cycles each. MiXCR, run by TCRdb on the multiplex PCR reads, gives a single entry per CDR3 protein. The sample yields fewer than 350,000 distinct CDR3 sequences, roughly two thirds seen once. Blood RNA originated from unsorted whole blood, with germline DNA additionally extracted. Sample: peripheral blood. The receptor set was obtained from a man between 35 and 55 years old with primary liver carcinoma and hepatitis B virus infection.

This clonotype occurred once. At one boundary the junction diverges from the germline segment, which might be a read error. This chain links TRBV11-1 with TRBJ1-2; no clear D. The CDR3 extends over 14 amino acids. Germline CDR1 is SGHAT and CDR2 is FQDESV (reference sequence). CDR3 in DNA: TGTGCCGGCAGCGCTACAGTGGCCCACTATGGCTACACCTTC. It codes for CAGSATVAHYGYTF.

As to this clonotype: A much larger clone lies a single base off, so this may be a read error. Since no conserved phenylalanine or tryptophan closes the CDR3, a read error is the likely cause. V and J are TRBV5-6 and TRBJ1-2; the match to TRBD1 covers 10 bases. The CDR3 consists of 13 residues. V lost 5 bases and J lost 10; bases outside the gene matches: 8. The V gene's germline CDR1 is SGHDT and CDR2 YYEEEE. The CDR3 here is CASSPGTGAHYTI. The CDR3 coding sequence is TGTGCCAGCAGTCCCGGGACAGGGGCGCACTACACCATC.